Below are 25 T cell receptor beta chains sequenced from a single sample in a study of blood T cell repertoires in COVID-19. Sequenced by immunoSEQ multiplex PCR; TCRdb stores in-frame clones only, minus some. The table has 70,000 to 80,000 clones, 83% seen once; the top ten hold roughly two fifths. The sample comprised peripheral blood. These receptor sequences come from a man older than 75 with acute or convalescent COVID-19.

Notes on this clone: Its ends do not fully match the called genes, so a read error is possible. V gene TRBV28 combines with J gene TRBJ1-1; D is perhaps TRBD1 (5 bases). Per germline, CDR1 MDHEN and CDR2 SYDVKM. The CDR3 totals 14 residues. The CDR3: CASSLNPTAVRDSF. In nucleotides, the CDR3 is TGTGCCAGCAGCCTAAACCCGACAGCAGTGCGAGACAGTTTT.

The rearrangement links TRBV10-3 to TRBJ1-1, with 10 bases identical to TRBD1. V gave up 7 bases and J gave up 4 bases; unmatched junction bases: 6. The CDR3 sequence is 14 residues long. Germline CDR1 ENHRY, CDR2 SYGVKD. Here the CDR3 reads CAIKGTGDVTEAFF. CDR3 DNA: TGTGCCATCAAGGGGACAGGGGATGTCACTGAAGCTTTCTTT.

The chain combines TRBV19 with TRBJ2-1, with TRBD2 as a possible D gene (6 bases). V dropped 6 bases and J dropped 7 bases, with 22 bases sitting between them. The CDR3 loop spans 16 amino acids. CDR1 is LNHDA and CDR2 is SQIVND in the germline V gene (reference sequence). CDR3 protein: CASSRGSEGRYNEQFF. The DNA of the CDR3 is TGTGCCAGTAGCAGAGGGTCGGAGGGCCGGTATAATGAGCAGTTCTTC.

The chain uses TRBV5-5 and TRBJ1-1, with D possibly TRBD1 on 6 matching bases. This CDR3 region has 16 residues. In germline, CDR1 is SGHKS, CDR2 YYEKEE (reference sequence). Trimming left V 0 bases short and J 2 bases short, with 14 bases between. The CDR3 DNA is TGTGCCAGCAGCTTGGATTTTACAGGGCCCAACACTGAAGCTTTCTTT. This encodes CASSLDFTGPNTEAFF.

The chain is built from TRBV9 and TRBJ2-1; the match to TRBD2 covers 9 bases. Trimming took 0 bases from V and 7 from J; bases not matched to a gene: 2. CDR3 length equals 14 residues. Germline values: CDR1 SGDLS, CDR2 YYNGEE. The CDR3 loop reads CASSVVSGGNEQFF. The DNA for the CDR3 is TGTGCCAGCAGCGTAGTAAGCGGGGGGAATGAGCAGTTCTTC.

The chain is built from TRBV19 and TRBJ2-4, with TRBD2 matching over 12 bases. The trim removed 9 bases at V and 12 bases at J, leaving 12 bases unmatched. The CDR3 consists of 14 residues. Germline CDR1 LNHDA, CDR2 SQIVND (reference sequence). CDR3 DNA sequence: TGTGCCAGCGGACTAGCGGGATTTCGGACCAATCAGTACTTC. Protein: CASGLAGFRTNQYF. Full variable domain (remainder filled in from reference TRBV19 and TRBJ2-4): DGGITQSPKYLFRKEGQNVTLSCEQNLNHDAMYWYRQDPGQGLRLIYYSQIVNDFQKGDIAEGYSVSREKKESFPLTVTSAQKNPTAFYLCASGLAGFRTNQYFGAGTRLSVL.

The rearrangement uses TRBV19 and TRBJ1-5; a weak D match, TRBD1 (6 bases). The CDR3 totals 17 residues. Germline V gives CDR1 LNHDA, CDR2 SQIVND (reference sequence). The V gene lost 4 bases and the J gene lost 0 bases, with 16 bases spanning the gap. The CDR3 reads CASSTPGHHYSNQPQHF. The CDR3 coding sequence is TGTGCCAGTAGTACCCCGGGACACCATTATAGCAATCAGCCCCAGCATTTT.

The chain combines TRBV6-6 with TRBJ1-3; unclear D gene. This CDR3 is built from 16 residues. V lost 8 bases and J 2 bases, leaving 19 bases between the germline ends. Per germline, CDR1 MNHNY and CDR2 SVGAGI (reference sequence). The CDR3 bases are TGTGCCAGCGGGTCCTTAGGAGGGAAGGCTGGAAACACCATATATTTT. It is translated as CASGSLGGKAGNTIYF.

The gene calls are TRBV11-3 and TRBJ2-1, with 8 bases lining up with TRBD1. Trimming removed 0 bases from V and 8 bases from J; junction bases left unmatched: 3. CDR3 size: 14 residues. CDR1 SGHNT and CDR2 YENEEA come from the germline V gene. This chain's CDR3 is CASSLEVTGDEQFF. The CDR3 region has the DNA TGTGCCAGCAGCTTAGAAGTGACAGGGGATGAGCAGTTCTTC.

In its sample, this clone was seen once. The genes are TRBV6-2 or TRBV6-3 and TRBJ1-2, with D hard to call. CDR1 MNHEY and CDR2 SVGEGT come from the germline V gene. V lost 1 base and J lost 8, with 8 bases in between. This CDR3 contains 12 residues. The CDR3 region is CASSYYPGGYTF. The CDR3 bases are TGTGCCAGCAGTTACTACCCGGGAGGCTACACCTTC.

V usage is TRBV6-5 and J usage is TRBJ1-2; no clear D. The V gene's germline CDR1 is MNHEY and CDR2 SVGAGI. Trimming cost V 6 bases and J 1 base, with 12 bases left between them. This CDR3 comprises 14 residues. CDR3 in amino acids: CASRYRGLNYGYTF. In DNA, the CDR3 is TGTGCCAGCAGATACAGAGGACTTAACTATGGCTACACCTTC.

A word on this clone: Other DNA sequences within the sample encode an identical CDR3. The chain recombines TRBV19 with TRBJ2-5; D ambiguous. The germline V gene encodes CDR1 LNHDA and CDR2 SQIVND (reference sequence). The CDR3 totals 14 residues. Between the trimmed V and J ends, which lost 2 bases and 2 bases, there was a span of 9 bases. In nucleotides, the CDR3 is TGTGCCAGTAGTATATCTGCGGTGCAAGAGACCCAGTACTTC. Translating it yields CASSISAVQETQYF.

The V and J genes are TRBV4-1 and TRBJ1-5, with D possibly TRBD1 on 5 matching bases. This CDR3 region has 19 residues. Germline V gene lookup returns CDR1 MGHRA and CDR2 YSYEKL. Trimming removed 0 bases from V and 2 bases from J, with 20 bases in between. CDR3 in DNA: TGCGCCAGCAGCCAAGATCTAATCAGGGTGGGTAATGGCAATCAGCCCCAGCATTTT. It translates to CASSQDLIRVGNGNQPQHF.

The V and J genes are TRBV28 and TRBJ2-3; weak D call: TRBD1 (6 bases). The CDR3 sequence is 14 residues long. Germline V lookup: CDR1 MDHEN, CDR2 SYDVKM. V dropped 5 bases and J dropped 2 bases, with 11 bases sitting between them. Here the CDR3 DNA reads TGTGCCAGCAGTCCCCAGGGGTACACAGATACGCAGTATTTT. This sequence encodes CASSPQGYTDTQYF.

There are a few counts of this clone. The V call is TRBV28, the J call TRBJ1-2; 7 bases map to TRBD1. Germline trimming cut 5 bases from V and 2 bases from J; bases unmatched to any gene: 11. The CDR3 runs 16 residues. The germline gives CDR1 MDHEN, CDR2 SYDVKM. The CDR3 is CASSPKQGIGNYGYTF. CDR3 nucleotides: TGTGCCAGCAGTCCCAAACAGGGGATAGGCAACTATGGCTACACCTTC.

The chain recombines TRBV5-4 with TRBJ2-7; TRBD1 aligns across 8 bases. Germline V gene sequence: CDR1 SGHNT, CDR2 YYREEE (reference sequence). The length of the CDR3 is 15 residues. V trimming: 4 bases; J trimming: 0 bases; junction bases outside the gene matches: 6. CDR3 residues: CASSTGTGLSYEQYF. The CDR3 region has the DNA TGTGCCAGCAGCACCGGGACAGGCCTCTCCTACGAGCAGTACTTC.

This clone was counted a single time. The genes are TRBV15 and TRBJ2-6, with 8 bases that match TRBD1. The V gene's germline CDR1 is LNHNV and CDR2 YYDKDF (reference sequence). With V trimmed by 2 bases and J by 3 bases, 9 bases remained unmatched. The CDR3 consists of 18 residues. CDR3 sequence: CATSRYDRGSYGANVLTF. CDR3 in DNA: TGTGCCACCAGCAGATATGACAGGGGATCGTATGGGGCCAACGTCCTGACTTTC.

The rearrangement uses TRBV11-2 and TRBJ1-2; 7 bases are a match to TRBD1. The CDR3 runs 13 residues. Germline loops: CDR1 SGHAT, CDR2 FQNNGV. Germline trimming cut 5 bases from V and 5 bases from J; bases unmatched to any gene: 5. DNA for the CDR3: TGTGCCAGCAGCCCCGGGACAGAGTATGGCTACACCTTC. Its protein is CASSPGTEYGYTF. Based on the CDR3 plus reference TRBV11-2 and TRBJ1-2, the full variable domain is EAGVAQSPRYKIIEKRQSVAFWCNPISGHATLYWYQQILGQGPKLLIQFQNNGVVDDSQLPKDRFSAERLKGVDSTLKIQPAKLEDSAVYLCASSPGTEYGYTFGSGTRLTVV.

This rearrangement joins TRBV19 to TRBJ2-7; TRBD1 agrees at 9 bases. The CDR3 consists of 14 residues. V shed 6 bases, J shed 0 bases, and the junction held 3 bases outside the gene matches. Germline loops: CDR1 LNHDA, CDR2 SQIVND (reference sequence). CDR3 in DNA: TGTGCCAGTAGACCGGGACAGGGCTCCTACGAGCAGTACTTC. Protein: CASRPGQGSYEQYF.

The V and J genes are TRBV7-3 and TRBJ2-3, with 11 bases matching TRBD2. Germline CDR1 reads SGHTA; CDR2 reads FQGTGA. The J segment lost 5 bases and the V segment lost 1 base, leaving 5 bases of the junction unmatched. CDR3 length: 16 residues. The CDR3 spells CASSLMVAGGIDTQYF. Written as DNA, the CDR3 is TGTGCCAGCAGCTTAATGGTAGCGGGAGGGATAGATACGCAGTATTTT.

Only one count was recorded for this clone. V usage is TRBV27 and J usage is TRBJ2-7, with 11 bases that match TRBD1. The junction had 10 bases not matched to a gene; V was cut back by 3 bases and J by 6 bases. CDR3 length: 16 residues. Germline V gene lookup returns CDR1 MNHEY and CDR2 SMNVEV (reference sequence). CDR3 bases: TGTGCCAGCAGTTTTTGGGGAAGGACAGGGGGCGGCGAGCAGTACTTC. This sequence encodes CASSFWGRTGGGEQYF.

This clone appeared a single time. This chain joins TRBV7-2 and TRBJ2-5; D may be TRBD2 (6 bases). The CDR3 loop spans 14 amino acids. Trimming left V 4 bases short and J 3 bases short, with 12 bases between. Germline CDR1 and CDR2: SGHTA and FQGNSA. CDR3 loop: CASSSSGVKETQYF. In DNA form, the CDR3 reads TGTGCCAGCAGCTCCTCGGGAGTTAAAGAGACCCAGTACTTC.

V and J are TRBV2 and TRBJ1-6, with TRBD1 matching 7 bases. Unmatched junction bases numbered 5, after V lost 3 bases and J lost 6 bases. There are 15 residues in the CDR3. Germline V CDR1 and CDR2: SNHLY, FYNNEI. The CDR3 loop reads CASSDRGNPNSPLHF. In DNA, the CDR3 is TGTGCCAGCAGTGACAGGGGGAATCCTAATTCACCCCTCCACTTT.

This clone appeared a single time. The chain joins TRBV4-1 to TRBJ2-2, with 9 bases identical to TRBD2. Germline V gene lookup returns CDR1 MGHRA and CDR2 YSYEKL. The V gene end was trimmed by 0 bases and the J gene end by 7 bases; junction bases not matched to a gene: 6. The CDR3 contains 16 residues. The DNA for the CDR3 is TGCGCCAGCAGCCAAGAACGGACTAGCGCCGGCGGGGAGCTGTTTTTT. It yields the protein CASSQERTSAGGELFF.

In DNA form, the CDR3 reads TGTGCCAGCAGCAAGAGACAGAGTTCTAACTATGGCTACACCTTC. It codes for CASSKRQSSNYGYTF. This sequence joins TRBV6-2 or TRBV6-3 and TRBJ1-2, with D possibly being TRBD1 (5 bases). V was cut by 6 bases and J by 0 bases, with 14 bases left in between. This CDR3 has 15 amino acids. CDR1 is MNHEY, CDR2 SVGEGT, per germline.